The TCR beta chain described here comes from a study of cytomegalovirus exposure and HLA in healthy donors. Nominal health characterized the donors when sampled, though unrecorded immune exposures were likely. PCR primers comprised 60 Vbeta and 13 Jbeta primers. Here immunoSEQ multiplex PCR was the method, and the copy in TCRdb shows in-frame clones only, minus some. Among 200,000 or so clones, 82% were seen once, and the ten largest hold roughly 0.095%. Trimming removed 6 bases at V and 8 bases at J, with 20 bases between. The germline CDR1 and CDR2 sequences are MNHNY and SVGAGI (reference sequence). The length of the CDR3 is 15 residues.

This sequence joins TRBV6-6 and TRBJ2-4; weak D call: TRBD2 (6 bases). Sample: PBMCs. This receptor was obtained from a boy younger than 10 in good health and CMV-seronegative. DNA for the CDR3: TGTGCCAGCAGCCCTTCCCTGGGACCGGGGGACATTCAGTACTTC. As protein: CASSPSLGPGDIQYF.